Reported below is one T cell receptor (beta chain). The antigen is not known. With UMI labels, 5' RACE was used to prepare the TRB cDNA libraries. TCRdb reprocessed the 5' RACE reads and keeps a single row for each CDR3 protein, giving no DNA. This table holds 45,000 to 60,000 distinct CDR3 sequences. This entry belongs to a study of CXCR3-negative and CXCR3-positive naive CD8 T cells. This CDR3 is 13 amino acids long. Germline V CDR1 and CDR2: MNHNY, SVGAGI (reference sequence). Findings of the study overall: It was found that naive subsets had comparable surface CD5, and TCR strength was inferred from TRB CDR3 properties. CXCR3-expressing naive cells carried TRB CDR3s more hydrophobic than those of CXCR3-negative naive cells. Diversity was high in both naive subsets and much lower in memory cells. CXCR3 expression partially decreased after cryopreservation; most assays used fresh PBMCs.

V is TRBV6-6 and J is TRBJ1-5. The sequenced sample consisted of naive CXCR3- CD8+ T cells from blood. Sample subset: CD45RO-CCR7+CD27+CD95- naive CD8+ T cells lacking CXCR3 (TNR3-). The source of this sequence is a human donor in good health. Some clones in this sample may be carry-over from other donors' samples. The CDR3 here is CASIQYLNQPQHF.